This T cell receptor (beta chain) was identified in a study of T cell responses to AZD1222 COVID-19 vaccine. Findings of the study overall: Possibly, clonal diversity was underestimated; donors were largely white British and included more females. Reportedly, nearly half of unique spike TCRs recognized epitopes outside B.1.351/B.1.1.7 mutations. Only 5 to 7 AZD1222 recipients were seropositive at baseline.

The CDR3 totals 14 residues. V lost 3 bases and J 6 bases, leaving 17 bases between the germline ends. The V gene's germline CDR1 is SQVTM and CDR2 ANQGSEA. TCRdb keeps only in-frame clones here, not all; method: immunoSEQ multiplex PCR. In the table there are around 150,000 clones, around 95% of which are singletons. To note about this clone: Its antigen is unknown.

The chain joins TRBV29-1 to TRBJ1-2, with D perhaps TRBD1 (5 bases). The origin of this receptor is an adult in good health. Sequenced here: peripheral blood, sampled on day 0 of AZD1222 vaccination. The CDR3 reads CSVDQALGEDGYTF. Here the CDR3 DNA reads TGCAGCGTTGATCAGGCTCTGGGGGAAGATGGCTACACCTTC.